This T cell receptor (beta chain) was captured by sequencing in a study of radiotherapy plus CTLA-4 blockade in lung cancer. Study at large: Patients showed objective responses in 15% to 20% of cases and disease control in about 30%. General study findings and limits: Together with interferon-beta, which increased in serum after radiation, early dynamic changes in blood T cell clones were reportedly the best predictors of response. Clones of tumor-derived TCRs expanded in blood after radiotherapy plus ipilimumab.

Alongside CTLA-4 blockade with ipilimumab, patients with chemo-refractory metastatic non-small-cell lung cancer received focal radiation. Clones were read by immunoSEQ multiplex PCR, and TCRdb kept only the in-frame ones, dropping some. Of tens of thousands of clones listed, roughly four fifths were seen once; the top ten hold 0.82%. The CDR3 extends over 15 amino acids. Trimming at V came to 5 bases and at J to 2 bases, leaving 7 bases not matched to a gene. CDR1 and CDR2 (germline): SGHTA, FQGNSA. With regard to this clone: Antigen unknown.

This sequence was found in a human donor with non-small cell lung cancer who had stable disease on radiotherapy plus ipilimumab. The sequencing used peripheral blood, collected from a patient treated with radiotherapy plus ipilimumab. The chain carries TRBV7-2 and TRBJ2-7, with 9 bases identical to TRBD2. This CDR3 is CASSLSGGLTYEQYF. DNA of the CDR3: TGTGCCAGCAGCCTCAGCGGGGGGCTTACCTACGAGCAGTACTTC.